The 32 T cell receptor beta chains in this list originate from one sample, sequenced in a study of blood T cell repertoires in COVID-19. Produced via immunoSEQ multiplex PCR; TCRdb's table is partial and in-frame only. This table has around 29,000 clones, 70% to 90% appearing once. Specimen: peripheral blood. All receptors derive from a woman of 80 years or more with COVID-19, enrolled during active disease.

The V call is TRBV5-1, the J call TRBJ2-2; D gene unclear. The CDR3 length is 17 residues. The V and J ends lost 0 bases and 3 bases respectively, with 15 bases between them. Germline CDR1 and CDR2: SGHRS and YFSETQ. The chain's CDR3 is CASSLASSYVDTGELFF. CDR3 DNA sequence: TGCGCCAGCAGCTTGGCGTCGAGTTACGTGGACACCGGGGAGCTGTTTTTT.

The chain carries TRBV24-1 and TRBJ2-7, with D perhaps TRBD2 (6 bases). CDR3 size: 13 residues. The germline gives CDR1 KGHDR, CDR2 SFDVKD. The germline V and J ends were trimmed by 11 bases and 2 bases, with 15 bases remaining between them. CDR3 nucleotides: TGTGCCAACCACGGGACTCAAGCCTACGAGCAGTACTTC. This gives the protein CANHGTQAYEQYF.

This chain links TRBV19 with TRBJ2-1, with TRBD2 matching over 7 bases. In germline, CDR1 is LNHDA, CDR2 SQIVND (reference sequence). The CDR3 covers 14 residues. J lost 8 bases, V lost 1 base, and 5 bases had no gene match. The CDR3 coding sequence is TGTGCCAGTAGTATAGGTAAGCGGGGCGATGAGCAGTTCTTC. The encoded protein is CASSIGKRGDEQFF.

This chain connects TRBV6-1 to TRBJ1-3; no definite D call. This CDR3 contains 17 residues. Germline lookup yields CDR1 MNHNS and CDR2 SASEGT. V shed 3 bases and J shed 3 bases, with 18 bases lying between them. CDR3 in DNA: TGTGCCAGCAGTGATTCCCATGGCCGGCGGAATGGAAACACCATATATTTT. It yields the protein CASSDSHGRRNGNTIYF.

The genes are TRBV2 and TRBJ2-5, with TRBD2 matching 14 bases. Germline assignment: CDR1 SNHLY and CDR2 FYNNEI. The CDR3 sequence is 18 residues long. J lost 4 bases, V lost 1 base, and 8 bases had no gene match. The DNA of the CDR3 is TGTGCCAGCAGTGAAGGGGGACTAGCGGGGGCTCGAGGAGAGACCCAGTACTTC. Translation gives CASSEGGLAGARGETQYF.

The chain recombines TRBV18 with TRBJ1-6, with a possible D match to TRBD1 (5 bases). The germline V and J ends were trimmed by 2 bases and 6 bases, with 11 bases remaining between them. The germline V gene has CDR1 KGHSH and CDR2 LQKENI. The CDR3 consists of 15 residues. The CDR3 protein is CASSPGAGVNSPLHF. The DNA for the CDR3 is TGTGCCAGCTCACCAGGGGCAGGAGTTAATTCACCCCTCCACTTT. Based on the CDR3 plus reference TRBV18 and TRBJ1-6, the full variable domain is NAGVMQNPRHLVRRRGQEARLRCSPMKGHSHVYWYRQLPEEGLKFMVYLQKENIIDESGMPKERFSAEFPKEGPSILRIQQVVRGDSAAYFCASSPGAGVNSPLHFGNGTRLTVT.

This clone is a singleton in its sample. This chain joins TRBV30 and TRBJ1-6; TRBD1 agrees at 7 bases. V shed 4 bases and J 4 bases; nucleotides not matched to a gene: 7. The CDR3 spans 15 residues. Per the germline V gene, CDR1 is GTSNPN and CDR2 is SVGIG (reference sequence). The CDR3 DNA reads TGTGCCTGGAAAACGACAGGGACATATAATTCACCCCTCCACTTT. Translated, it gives CAWKTTGTYNSPLHF.

The CDR3 protein is CASSLASSGNTIYF. The CDR3 nucleotides are TGCGCCAGCAGCTTGGCCAGCTCTGGAAACACCATATATTTT. The rearrangement links TRBV5-1 to TRBJ1-3, with no clear D. The V and J ends lost 0 bases and 0 bases respectively, with 4 bases between them. CDR1 SGHRS and CDR2 YFSETQ come from the germline V gene. The CDR3 is 14 residues long.

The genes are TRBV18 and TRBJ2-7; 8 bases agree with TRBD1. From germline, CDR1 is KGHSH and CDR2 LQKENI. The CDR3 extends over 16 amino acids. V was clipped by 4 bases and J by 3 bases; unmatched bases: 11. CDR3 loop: CASSLRGQVSIYEQYF. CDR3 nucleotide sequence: TGTGCCAGCTCACTTAGGGGACAGGTTTCAATCTACGAGCAGTACTTC.

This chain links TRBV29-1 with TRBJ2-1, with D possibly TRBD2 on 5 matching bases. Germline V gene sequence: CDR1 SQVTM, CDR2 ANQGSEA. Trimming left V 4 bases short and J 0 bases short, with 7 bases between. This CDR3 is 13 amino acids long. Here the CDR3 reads CSVGGSSYNEQFF. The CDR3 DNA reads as TGCAGCGTTGGAGGGAGCTCCTACAATGAGCAGTTCTTC.

Here the CDR3 reads CASSPTWQQAVYGYTF. CDR3 sequence (DNA): TGTGCCAGCTCACCAACTTGGCAACAGGCGGTCTATGGCTACACCTTC. V gene TRBV18 combines with J gene TRBJ1-2; perhaps TRBD1 as D (5 bases). V lost 2 bases to trimming and J lost 4 bases, with 17 bases between them. Looked up from germline, CDR1 is KGHSH and CDR2 is LQKENI. The length of the CDR3 is 16 residues. Full variable domain (remainder filled in from reference TRBV18 and TRBJ1-2): NAGVMQNPRHLVRRRGQEARLRCSPMKGHSHVYWYRQLPEEGLKFMVYLQKENIIDESGMPKERFSAEFPKEGPSILRIQQVVRGDSAAYFCASSPTWQQAVYGYTFGSGTRLTVV.

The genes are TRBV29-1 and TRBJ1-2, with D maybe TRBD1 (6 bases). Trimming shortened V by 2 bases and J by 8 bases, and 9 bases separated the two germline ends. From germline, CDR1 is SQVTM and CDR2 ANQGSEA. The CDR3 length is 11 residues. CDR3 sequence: CSVETGRGYTF. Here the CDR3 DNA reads TGCAGCGTTGAAACAGGGCGAGGCTACACCTTC.

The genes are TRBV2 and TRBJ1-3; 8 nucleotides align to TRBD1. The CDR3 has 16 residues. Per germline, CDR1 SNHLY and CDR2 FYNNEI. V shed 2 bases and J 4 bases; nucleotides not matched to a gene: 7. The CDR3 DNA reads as TGTGCCAGCAGTGAACTCCCGACAGGGGTAGGAAACACCATATATTTT. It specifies CASSELPTGVGNTIYF. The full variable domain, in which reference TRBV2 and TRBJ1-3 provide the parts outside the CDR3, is EPEVTQTPSHQVTQMGQEVILRCVPISNHLYFYWYRQILGQKVEFLVSFYNNEISEKSEIFDDQFSVERPDGSNFTLKIRSTKLEDSAMYFCASSELPTGVGNTIYFGEGSWLTVV.

The CDR3 sequence: CASSPSPYGSPLHF. CDR3 DNA sequence: TGTGCCAGCAGCCCGTCCCCCTATGGTTCACCCCTCCACTTT. The V call is TRBV7-2, the J call TRBJ1-6; D remains unclear. This CDR3 is built from 14 residues. Germline CDR1 is SGHTA and CDR2 is FQGNSA. The ends were cut back, 5 bases at V and 9 bases at J, with 14 bases in the middle.

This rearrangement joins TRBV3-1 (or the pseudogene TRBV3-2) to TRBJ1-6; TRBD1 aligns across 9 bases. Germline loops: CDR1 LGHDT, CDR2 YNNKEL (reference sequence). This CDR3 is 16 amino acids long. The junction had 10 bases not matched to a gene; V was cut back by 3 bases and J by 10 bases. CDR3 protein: CASSQRTGEGGSPLHF. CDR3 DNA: TGTGCCAGCAGCCAGAGGACAGGGGAGGGGGGATCACCCCTCCACTTT.

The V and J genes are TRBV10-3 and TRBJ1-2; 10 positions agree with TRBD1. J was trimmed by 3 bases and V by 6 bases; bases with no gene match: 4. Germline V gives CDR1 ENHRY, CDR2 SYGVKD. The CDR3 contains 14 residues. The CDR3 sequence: CAIRRTGGYYGYTF. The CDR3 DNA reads TGTGCCATCAGGAGGACAGGGGGGTACTATGGCTACACCTTC.

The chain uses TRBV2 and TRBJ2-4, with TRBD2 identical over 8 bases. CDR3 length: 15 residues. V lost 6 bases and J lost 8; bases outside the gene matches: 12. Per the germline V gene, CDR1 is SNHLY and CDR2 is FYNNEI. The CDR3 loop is CASRFGLASEHIQYF. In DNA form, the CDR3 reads TGTGCCAGCAGATTCGGACTAGCCTCGGAGCACATTCAGTACTTC. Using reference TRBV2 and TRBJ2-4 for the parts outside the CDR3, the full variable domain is EPEVTQTPSHQVTQMGQEVILRCVPISNHLYFYWYRQILGQKVEFLVSFYNNEISEKSEIFDDQFSVERPDGSNFTLKIRSTKLEDSAMYFCASRFGLASEHIQYFGAGTRLSVL.

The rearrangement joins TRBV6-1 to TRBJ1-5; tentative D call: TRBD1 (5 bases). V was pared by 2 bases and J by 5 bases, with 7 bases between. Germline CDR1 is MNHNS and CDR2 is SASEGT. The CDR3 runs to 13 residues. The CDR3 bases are TGTGCCAGCAGTGAACGGGGGGATCAGCCCCAGCATTTT. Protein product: CASSERGDQPQHF.

The CDR3 DNA follows: TGTGCCAGCAGTTCATATGGCGGGCAGAGCAATCAGCCCCAGCATTTT. This gives the protein CASSSYGGQSNQPQHF. V gene TRBV6-5 combines with J gene TRBJ1-5, with D unclear. The germline CDR1 and CDR2 sequences are MNHEY and SVGAGI. Between the trimmed V and J ends, which lost 4 bases and 1 base, there was a span of 14 bases. This CDR3 comprises 16 residues.

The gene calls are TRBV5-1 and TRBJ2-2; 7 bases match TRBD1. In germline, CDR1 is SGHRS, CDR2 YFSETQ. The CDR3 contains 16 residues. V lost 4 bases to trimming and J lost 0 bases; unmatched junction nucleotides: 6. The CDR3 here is CASSLLTGTNTGELFF. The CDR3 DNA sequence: TGCGCCAGCAGCCTTTTGACAGGGACGAACACCGGGGAGCTGTTTTTT.

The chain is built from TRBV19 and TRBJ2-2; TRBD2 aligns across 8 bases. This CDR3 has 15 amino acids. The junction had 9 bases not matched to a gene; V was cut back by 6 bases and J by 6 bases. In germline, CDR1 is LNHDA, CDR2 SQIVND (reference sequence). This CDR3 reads CASRKSGGPPGELFF. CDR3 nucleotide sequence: TGTGCCAGTAGAAAATCGGGGGGGCCACCCGGGGAGCTGTTTTTT.

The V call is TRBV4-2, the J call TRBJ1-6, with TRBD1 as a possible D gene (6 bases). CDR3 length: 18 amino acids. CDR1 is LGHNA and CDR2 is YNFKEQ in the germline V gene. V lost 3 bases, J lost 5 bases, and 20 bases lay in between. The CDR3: CASSHDATSTGNNSPLHF. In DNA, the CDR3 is TGTGCCAGCAGCCACGACGCGACCTCGACAGGAAATAATTCACCCCTCCACTTT.

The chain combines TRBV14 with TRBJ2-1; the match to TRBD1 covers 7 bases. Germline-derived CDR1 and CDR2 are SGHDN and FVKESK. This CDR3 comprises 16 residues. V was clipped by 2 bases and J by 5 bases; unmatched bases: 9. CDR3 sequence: CASSQRQGLRNNEQFF. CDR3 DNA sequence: TGTGCCAGCAGCCAAAGACAGGGTTTGCGGAACAATGAGCAGTTCTTC.

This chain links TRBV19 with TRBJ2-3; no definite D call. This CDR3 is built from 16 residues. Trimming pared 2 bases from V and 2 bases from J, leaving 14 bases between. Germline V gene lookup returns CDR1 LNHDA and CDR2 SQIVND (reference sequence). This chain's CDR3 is CASSISGFGVTDTQYF. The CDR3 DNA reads TGTGCCAGTAGTATATCCGGGTTCGGTGTCACAGATACGCAGTATTTT.

The CDR3 nucleotides are TGTGCCAGCAGTGATATGTCAGCGGGAAGGGATACGCAGTATTTT. This codes for CASSDMSAGRDTQYF. This chain uses TRBV2 with TRBJ2-3, with 7 bases lining up with TRBD2. The CDR3 sequence is 15 residues long. Trimming took 3 bases from V and 6 from J; bases not matched to a gene: 9. The germline V gene has CDR1 SNHLY and CDR2 FYNNEI.

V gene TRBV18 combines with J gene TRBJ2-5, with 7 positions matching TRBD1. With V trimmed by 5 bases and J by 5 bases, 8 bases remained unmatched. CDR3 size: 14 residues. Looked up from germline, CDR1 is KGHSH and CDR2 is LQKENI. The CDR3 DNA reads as TGTGCCAGCTCAAACAGGGGCTGGATGGAGACCCAGTACTTC. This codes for CASSNRGWMETQYF.

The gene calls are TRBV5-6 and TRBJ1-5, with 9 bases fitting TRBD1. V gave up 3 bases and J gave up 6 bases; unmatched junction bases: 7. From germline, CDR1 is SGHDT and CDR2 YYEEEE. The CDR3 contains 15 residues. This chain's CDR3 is CASSWGQGGVQPQHF. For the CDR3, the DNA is TGTGCCAGCAGCTGGGGACAGGGAGGAGTTCAGCCCCAGCATTTT.

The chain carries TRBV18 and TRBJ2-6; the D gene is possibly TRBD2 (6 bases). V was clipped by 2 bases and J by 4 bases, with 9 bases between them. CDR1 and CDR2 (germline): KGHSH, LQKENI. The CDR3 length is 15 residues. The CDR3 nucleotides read TGTGCCAGCTCACCAGGGGAGGCCGGGGCCAACGTCCTGACTTTC. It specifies CASSPGEAGANVLTF. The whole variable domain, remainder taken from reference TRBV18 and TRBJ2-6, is NAGVMQNPRHLVRRRGQEARLRCSPMKGHSHVYWYRQLPEEGLKFMVYLQKENIIDESGMPKERFSAEFPKEGPSILRIQQVVRGDSAAYFCASSPGEAGANVLTFGAGSRLTVL.

CDR3 in amino acids: CASSTTGRNTEAFF. The DNA for the CDR3 is TGTGCCAGCAGCACCACAGGGAGGAACACTGAAGCTTTCTTT. The chain uses TRBV7-2 and TRBJ1-1; D might be TRBD1 (6 bases). The germline V and J ends were trimmed by 5 bases and 1 base, with 11 bases remaining between them. From germline, CDR1 is SGHTA and CDR2 FQGNSA. The CDR3 runs to 14 residues.

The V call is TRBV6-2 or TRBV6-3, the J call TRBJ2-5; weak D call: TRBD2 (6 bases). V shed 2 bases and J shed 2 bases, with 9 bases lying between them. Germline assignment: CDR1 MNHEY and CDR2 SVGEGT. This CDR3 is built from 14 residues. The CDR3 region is CASSYGTPQETQYF. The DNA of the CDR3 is TGTGCCAGCAGTTACGGGACTCCTCAAGAGACCCAGTACTTC.

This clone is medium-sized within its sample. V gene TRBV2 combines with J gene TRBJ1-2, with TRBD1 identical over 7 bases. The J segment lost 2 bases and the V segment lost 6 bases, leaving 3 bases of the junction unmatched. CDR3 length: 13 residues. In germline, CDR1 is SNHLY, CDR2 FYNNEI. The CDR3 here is CASRVGQNYGYTF. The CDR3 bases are TGTGCCAGCAGGGTGGGACAGAACTATGGCTACACCTTC.

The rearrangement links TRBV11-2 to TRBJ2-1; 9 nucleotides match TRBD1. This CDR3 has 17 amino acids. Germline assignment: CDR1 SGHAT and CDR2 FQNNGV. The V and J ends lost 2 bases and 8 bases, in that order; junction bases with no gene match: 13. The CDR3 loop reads CASSLPRLGTGIHEQFF. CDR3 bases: TGTGCCAGCAGCTTACCAAGGTTGGGGACAGGGATTCATGAGCAGTTCTTC.